This T cell receptor (beta chain) was recorded in a study of T cell responses to AZD1222 COVID-19 vaccine. The study's findings and limits: Of the AZD1222 recipients, only 6 or 7 were seropositive at baseline. Repertoires were collected only later (after the peak T cell response had occurred).

Assay used: immunoSEQ multiplex PCR; TCRdb lists only in-frame clones, some missing. The table has approximately 140,000 clones, 92% seen once. From germline, CDR1 is LNHDA and CDR2 SQIVND (reference sequence). Trimming pared 2 bases from V and 11 bases from J, leaving 16 bases between. The CDR3 covers 15 residues. As to this clone: What it binds is unknown.

The V call is TRBV19, the J call TRBJ1-6, with no clear D. This specimen consisted of peripheral blood, obtained 28 days after the second AZD1222 dose. The source of this sequence is an adult who received the AZD1222 COVID-19 vaccine. DNA of the CDR3: TGTGCCAGTAGTATAAGTGAAGGGCCGCTCGCACCCCTCCACTTT. Protein: CASSISEGPLAPLHF.